Below are 17 T cell receptor beta chains sequenced from a single sample in a study of identical twins. MiXCR, run by TCRdb on the 5' RACE reads, gives a single entry per CDR3 protein. The data contain more than 250,000 distinct CDR3 sequences, about 8.3% of them singletons. The data were also submitted as part of a second study, on yellow fever vaccine responses in identical twins.

The sequencing sample was made of memory (CD45RO+) T cells sorted from blood. The receptor set was obtained from a woman in her late teens or twenties in good health.

For this clonotype: A much more abundant neighbour one base away suggests this may be a read error. The CDR3 region has the DNA TGTGCCAGCAGTCCCGACAAGGGGCCGACACCCCTCCACTTT. It translates to CASSPDKGPTPLHF. The chain has TRBV12-3 or TRBV12-4 and TRBJ1-6; perhaps TRBD1 as D (5 bases). The CDR3 has 14 amino acids. The V end lost 5 bases, the J end lost 11 bases, and 16 bases lay between the germline ends.

This clonotype was counted ten times or more. V is TRBV5-5 and J is TRBJ2-7, with 7 bases lining up with TRBD1. There are 16 residues in the CDR3. Germline CDR1 and CDR2: SGHKS and YYEKEE (reference sequence). The J segment lost 1 base and the V segment lost 6 bases, leaving 13 bases of the junction unmatched. In nucleotides, the CDR3 is TGTGCCAGCACCCTGGCTCCGGGACAGAGGTCCTACGAGCAGTACTTC. This gives the protein CASTLAPGQRSYEQYF.

The sample holds many counts of this clonotype. This rearrangement joins TRBV20-1 to TRBJ2-1; a weak D match, TRBD2 (5 bases). The CDR3 runs to 13 residues. Trimming removed 0 bases at V and 9 bases at J, with 12 bases between. The germline V gene has CDR1 DFQATT and CDR2 SNEGSKA (reference sequence). The CDR3 protein is CSARDLGEGEQFF. CDR3 coding DNA: TGCAGTGCTAGAGATCTGGGCGAGGGTGAGCAGTTCTTC.

This clonotype turned up a few times. The V and J genes are TRBV6-4 and TRBJ2-3; TRBD2 might be the D (5 bases). This CDR3 comprises 15 residues. In germline, CDR1 is MRHNA, CDR2 SNTAGT. V dropped 4 bases and J dropped 0 bases, with 11 bases sitting between them. The CDR3 region is CASSVQRSSTDTQYF. The CDR3 region has the DNA TGTGCCAGCAGTGTCCAGCGGTCTAGCACAGATACGCAGTATTTT.

The chain uses TRBV27 and TRBJ2-6, with 11 positions matching TRBD1. J was trimmed by 1 base and V by 5 bases; bases with no gene match: 4. The CDR3 spans 17 residues. CDR1 is MNHEY and CDR2 is SMNVEV in the germline V gene (reference sequence). The CDR3 DNA follows: TGTGCCAGCAGTCCGGACAGGGGGCGTTCTGGGGCCAACGTCCTGACTTTC. This gives the protein CASSPDRGRSGANVLTF.

This clonotype was detected many times. The chain uses TRBV20-1 and TRBJ2-2; TRBD2 matches at 7 bases. The CDR3 length is 17 residues. Germline V gene data show CDR1 as DFQATT and CDR2 as SNEGSKA (reference sequence). Trimming at V came to 1 base and at J to 7 bases, leaving 15 bases not matched to a gene. The CDR3 protein is CSARGGTSGAIGGELFF. The DNA of the CDR3 is TGCAGTGCTAGAGGTGGTACGAGCGGGGCGATCGGCGGGGAGCTGTTTTTT.

This clonotype occurred a few times. This sequence joins TRBV28 and TRBJ2-7; 10 nucleotides line up with TRBD1. V shed 4 bases and J 5 bases; nucleotides not matched to a gene: 8. This CDR3 has 15 residues. The V gene's germline CDR1 is MDHEN and CDR2 SYDVKM. CDR3 coding DNA: TGTGCCAGCAGTTCTTCCGGGACAGGGGCCCACGAGCAGTACGTC. Protein product: CASSSSGTGAHEQYV.

CDR3 coding DNA: TGTGCCAGCAGCCCCTCAGATGGGGGGGCAATCGATACGCAGTATTTT. This gives the protein CASSPSDGGAIDTQYF. The chain has TRBV5-8 and TRBJ2-3; weak D call: TRBD2 (7 bases). The CDR3 spans 16 residues. Per the germline V gene, CDR1 is SGHTS and CDR2 is YDEGEE. V was pared by 4 bases and J by 6 bases, with 21 bases between.

The genes are TRBV20-1 and TRBJ2-5; 7 nucleotides agree with TRBD2. Germline values: CDR1 DFQATT, CDR2 SNEGSKA (reference sequence). CDR3 length equals 14 residues. Trimming took 1 base from V and 5 from J; bases not matched to a gene: 7. As DNA, the CDR3 is TGCAGTGCTAGAGGGGAGGGTGGCTTGGAGACCCAGTACTTC. Protein: CSARGEGGLETQYF.

Many counts were recorded for this clonotype. This sequence joins TRBV2 and TRBJ1-2, with D uncertain. The CDR3 has 14 amino acids. Between the trimmed V and J ends, which lost 8 bases and 2 bases, there was a span of 15 bases. The germline gives CDR1 SNHLY, CDR2 FYNNEI. The CDR3 nucleotides are TGTGCCAGCCGTAACCCGGGTTTAAACTATGGCTACACCTTC. This sequence encodes CASRNPGLNYGYTF.

This clonotype has ten or more counts. The rearrangement links TRBV6-1 to TRBJ2-5, with D hard to call. The V gene's germline CDR1 is MNHNS and CDR2 SASEGT. The CDR3 sequence is 17 residues long. The V end lost 2 bases, the J end lost 2 bases, and 18 bases lay between the germline ends. This CDR3 reads CASSEYYGEADQETQYF. CDR3 nucleotide sequence: TGTGCCAGCAGTGAATATTACGGCGAGGCTGATCAAGAGACCCAGTACTTC.

This clonotype was found a few times. The CDR3 here is CSARDRQTGVNQPQHF. As DNA, the CDR3 is TGCAGTGCTAGAGATCGGCAAACAGGGGTCAATCAGCCCCAGCATTTT. The chain joins TRBV20-1 to TRBJ1-5, with 7 bases identical to TRBD1. The trim removed 0 bases at V and 3 bases at J, leaving 8 bases unmatched. This CDR3 region has 16 residues. Germline V gives CDR1 DFQATT, CDR2 SNEGSKA (reference sequence).

J is TRBJ2-1 and V is TRBV28, with 11 nucleotides matching TRBD2. J gave up 8 bases and V 5 bases, and 17 bases lay outside the gene matches. The CDR3 length is 18 residues. Germline values: CDR1 MDHEN, CDR2 SYDVKM. This chain's CDR3 is CASSTGWGLAGGVDEQFF. In nucleotides, the CDR3 is TGTGCCAGCAGTACCGGTTGGGGTTTAGCGGGAGGGGTAGATGAGCAGTTCTTC.

This clonotype was counted many times. The chain has TRBV5-1 and TRBJ2-1; the D call may be TRBD1 or TRBD2 (5 bases each). From germline, CDR1 is SGHRS and CDR2 YFSETQ. The V and J ends lost 0 bases and 10 bases respectively, with 14 bases between them. The CDR3 has 14 residues. CDR3 protein: CASSLVGTIREQFF. CDR3 DNA: TGCGCCAGCAGCTTGGTTGGGACGATCAGGGAGCAGTTCTTC. The full variable domain, in which reference TRBV5-1 and TRBJ2-1 provide the parts outside the CDR3, is KAGVTQTPRYLIKTRGQQVTLSCSPISGHRSVSWYQQTPGQGLQFLFEYFSETQRNKGNFPGRFSGRQFSNSRSEMNVSTLELGDSALYLCASSLVGTIREQFFGPGTRLTVL.

A few counts support this clonotype. The V and J genes are TRBV2 and TRBJ2-6; 12 bases fit TRBD2. Germline V lookup: CDR1 SNHLY, CDR2 FYNNEI. CDR3 size: 15 residues. The V segment lost 8 bases and the J segment 5 bases; nucleotides outside the gene matches: 4. CDR3 bases: TGTGCCAGCGGGACTAGCGGGCGGCGGGCCAACGTCCTGACTTTC. It specifies CASGTSGRRANVLTF.

This clonotype was counted many times. The rearrangement joins TRBV4-1 to TRBJ2-1; D not resolved. Germline V gives CDR1 MGHRA, CDR2 YSYEKL. Trimming stripped 0 bases from V and 2 bases from J, with 11 bases between. The CDR3 runs 16 residues. The CDR3 nucleotides read TGCGCCAGCAGCCAAGATGTGGGGAAAACCTACAATGAGCAGTTCTTC. It specifies CASSQDVGKTYNEQFF.

This clonotype was detected only once. The chain recombines TRBV6-1 with TRBJ2-7; 7 nucleotides agree with TRBD2. Germline V gene lookup returns CDR1 MNHNS and CDR2 SASEGT. After removal of 6 bases from V and 3 bases from J, the junction contained 8 bases not matched to a gene. The CDR3 length is 14 residues. CDR3: CASRELATYYEQYF. The CDR3, as DNA: TGTGCCAGCAGGGAACTAGCGACCTACTACGAGCAGTACTTC.